A selection of T cell receptor beta chains follows, all from one sample in a study of OX40 agonist ivuxolimab in advanced cancers. Repertoires were generated with immunoSEQ multiplex PCR, while TCRdb's copy carries only in-frame clones and drops some. The table records more than 55,000 clones, roughly 87% of them present only once. The sample was CD4+ or CD8+ T cells sorted from blood, taken in a trial of the OX40 agonist ivuxolimab. These receptors all stem from an adult with an advanced solid tumor such as melanoma, head and neck, liver or kidney cancer. CDR3s include the opening cysteine and the closing phenylalanine or tryptophan. The D gene is left open where the match is weak. Only some rows state a clone size, as once, few, many or a class for expanded clones.

d_call,clone_size,v_call,j_call,cdr3_aa,cdr3_nt
-,few,TRBV2,TRBJ1-1,CASSVQQRRTEAFF,TGTGCCAGCAGTGTCCAACAACGGAGAACTGAAGCTTTCTTT
TRBD1,-,TRBV11-2,TRBJ2-7,CASSERQGKQYF,TGTGCCAGCAGCGAAAGACAGGGAAAGCAGTACTTC
TRBD1,-,TRBV19,TRBJ1-1,CASGRTGGSAEAFF,TGTGCCAGTGGGCGCACAGGGGGCTCGGCTGAAGCTTTCTTT
-,-,TRBV12-5,TRBJ2-7,CASGRDDYEQYF,TGTGCTAGTGGTCGTGACGACTACGAGCAGTACTTC
-,once,TRBV5-1,TRBJ2-7,CASSLARAATYEQYF,TGCGCCAGCAGCTTGGCCAGGGCGGCTACCTACGAGCAGTACTTC
TRBD1,few,TRBV5-1,TRBJ1-5,CASSRTGGYNQPQHF,TGCGCCAGCAGTCGGACAGGGGGCTACAATCAGCCCCAGCATTTT
TRBD1,-,TRBV6-6,TRBJ2-2,CASTRGRDTGELFF,TGTGCCAGTACTAGGGGGCGAGACACCGGGGAGCTGTTTTTT
-,-,TRBV2,TRBJ1-1,CASGQGWGDTEAFF,TGTGCCAGCGGTCAGGGTTGGGGTGACACTGAAGCTTTCTTT
-,once,TRBV10-3,TRBJ1-2,CAITSDGYGYTF,TGTGCCATCACCAGTGACGGCTATGGCTACACCTTC
TRBD2,-,TRBV7-3,TRBJ2-1,CASSLNGGREYEQFF,TGTGCCAGCAGCTTAAATGGCGGGAGGGAATATGAGCAGTTCTTC